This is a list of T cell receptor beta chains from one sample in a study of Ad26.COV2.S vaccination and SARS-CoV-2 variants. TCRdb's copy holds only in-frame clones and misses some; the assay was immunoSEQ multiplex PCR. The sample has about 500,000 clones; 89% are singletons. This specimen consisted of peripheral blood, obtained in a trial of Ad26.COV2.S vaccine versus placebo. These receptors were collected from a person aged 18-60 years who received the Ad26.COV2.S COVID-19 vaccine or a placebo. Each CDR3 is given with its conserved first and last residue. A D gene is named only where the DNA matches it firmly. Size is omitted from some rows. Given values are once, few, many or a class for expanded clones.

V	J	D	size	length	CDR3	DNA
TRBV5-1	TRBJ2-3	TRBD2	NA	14	CASSLTSGTDTQYF	TGCGCCAGCAGCTTGACTAGCGGCACAGATACGCAGTATTTT
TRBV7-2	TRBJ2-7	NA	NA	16	CASSQRGETLSYEQYF	TGTGCCAGCAGCCAAAGGGGGGAGACCCTCTCCTACGAGCAGTACTTC
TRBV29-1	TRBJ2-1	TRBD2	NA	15	CSVVHGTSGSNEQFF	TGCAGCGTTGTACACGGGACTAGCGGGAGCAATGAGCAGTTCTTC
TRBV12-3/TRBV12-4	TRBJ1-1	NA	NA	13	CASRSDGNTEAFF	TGTGCCAGCAGGTCCGACGGGAACACTGAAGCTTTCTTT
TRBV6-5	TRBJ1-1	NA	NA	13	CASSSKSSTEAFF	TGTGCCAGCAGTTCCAAGAGTTCCACTGAAGCTTTCTTT
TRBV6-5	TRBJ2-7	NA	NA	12	CASNLSRYEQYF	TGTGCCAGCAATTTGTCCCGCTACGAGCAGTACTTC
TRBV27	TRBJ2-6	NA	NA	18	CASSLSRGSEFGANVLTF	TGTGCCAGCAGTTTATCTCGGGGGTCCGAGTTTGGGGCCAACGTCCTGACTTTC
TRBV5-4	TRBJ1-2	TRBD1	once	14	CASSSKTGNYGYTF	TGTGCCAGCAGCTCCAAGACAGGGAACTATGGCTACACCTTC
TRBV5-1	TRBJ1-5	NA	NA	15	CASSLGAGGNQPQHF	TGCGCCAGCAGCTTGGGGGCAGGGGGCAATCAGCCCCAGCATTTT
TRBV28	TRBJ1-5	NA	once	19	CASSLLSAGLDYGNQPQHF	TGTGCCAGCAGTTTATTGTCGGCAGGGTTAGATTACGGCAATCAGCCCCAGCATTTT
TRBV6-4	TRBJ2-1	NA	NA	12	CASSTWGNEQFF	TGTGCCAGCAGCACTTGGGGCAATGAGCAGTTCTTC
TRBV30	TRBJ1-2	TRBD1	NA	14	CAMDLGTANYGYTF	TGTGCCATGGACCTCGGGACAGCTAACTATGGCTACACCTTC
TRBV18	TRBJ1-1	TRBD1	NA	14	CASSLKTGVTEAFF	TGTGCCAGCTCACTTAAGACAGGGGTCACTGAAGCTTTCTTT
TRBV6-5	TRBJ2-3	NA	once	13	CASRRDSTDTQYF	TGTGCCAGCAGAAGGGACAGCACAGATACGCAGTATTTT
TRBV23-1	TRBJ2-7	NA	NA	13	CASRPQGCKEQYF	TGCGCCAGCAGGCCGCAGGGTTGCAAAGAGCAGTACTTC
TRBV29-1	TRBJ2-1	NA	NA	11	CMGRSYNEQFF	TGCATGGGGAGGTCCTACAATGAGCAGTTCTTC
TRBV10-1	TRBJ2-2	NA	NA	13	CASSSSITGELFF	TGCGCCAGCAGTTCAAGCATAACCGGGGAGCTGTTTTTT
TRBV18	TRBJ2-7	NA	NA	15	CASSQPGRDPREQYF	TGTGCCAGCTCACAACCGGGACGGGACCCTAGGGAGCAGTACTTC
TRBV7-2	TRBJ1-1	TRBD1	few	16	CASSPRISTGKTEAFF	TGTGCCAGCAGCCCCCGGATATCGACAGGGAAGACTGAAGCTTTCTTT
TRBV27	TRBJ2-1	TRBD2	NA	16	CASSLTSGSELNEQFF	TGTGCCAGCAGTTTAACTAGCGGGAGTGAGTTGAATGAGCAGTTCTTC
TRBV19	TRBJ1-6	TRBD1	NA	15	CASSGRQGNNSPLHF	TGTGCCAGTAGTGGCAGACAGGGGAATAATTCACCCCTCCACTTT
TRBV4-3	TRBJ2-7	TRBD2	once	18	CASSQGLLAGGYSYEQYF	TGCGCCAGCAGCCAAGGATTACTAGCGGGGGGGTACTCCTACGAGCAGTACTTC
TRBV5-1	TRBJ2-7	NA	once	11	CASSQSAEQYF	TGCGCCAGCAGCCAATCCGCCGAGCAGTACTTC
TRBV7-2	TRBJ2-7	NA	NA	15	CASSLGAAFSYEQYF	TGTGCCAGCAGCTTAGGGGCAGCATTCTCCTACGAGCAGTACTTC
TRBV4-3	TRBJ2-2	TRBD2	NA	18	CASSQDRAGGLSTGELFF	TGCGCCAGCAGCCAAGATAGAGCGGGGGGGCTGAGCACCGGGGAGCTGTTTTTT
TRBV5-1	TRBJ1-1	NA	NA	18	CASSLVKRDKTWWTEAFF	TGCGCCAGCAGCTTGGTTAAAAGGGACAAAACCTGGTGGACTGAAGCTTTCTTT
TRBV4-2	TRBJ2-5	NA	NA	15	CASSQDLGRQETQYF	TGTGCCAGCAGCCAAGATCTGGGGCGCCAAGAGACCCAGTACTTC
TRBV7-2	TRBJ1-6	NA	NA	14	CASSLRADHSPLHF	TGTGCCAGCAGCTTAAGGGCCGATCATTCACCCCTCCACTTT
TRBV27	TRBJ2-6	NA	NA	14	CASSSSSGANVLTF	TGTGCCAGCAGTTCGAGCTCTGGGGCCAACGTCCTGACTTTC
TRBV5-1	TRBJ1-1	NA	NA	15	CASSPMAGASTEAFF	TGCGCCAGCAGCCCCATGGCAGGGGCAAGCACTGAAGCTTTCTTT